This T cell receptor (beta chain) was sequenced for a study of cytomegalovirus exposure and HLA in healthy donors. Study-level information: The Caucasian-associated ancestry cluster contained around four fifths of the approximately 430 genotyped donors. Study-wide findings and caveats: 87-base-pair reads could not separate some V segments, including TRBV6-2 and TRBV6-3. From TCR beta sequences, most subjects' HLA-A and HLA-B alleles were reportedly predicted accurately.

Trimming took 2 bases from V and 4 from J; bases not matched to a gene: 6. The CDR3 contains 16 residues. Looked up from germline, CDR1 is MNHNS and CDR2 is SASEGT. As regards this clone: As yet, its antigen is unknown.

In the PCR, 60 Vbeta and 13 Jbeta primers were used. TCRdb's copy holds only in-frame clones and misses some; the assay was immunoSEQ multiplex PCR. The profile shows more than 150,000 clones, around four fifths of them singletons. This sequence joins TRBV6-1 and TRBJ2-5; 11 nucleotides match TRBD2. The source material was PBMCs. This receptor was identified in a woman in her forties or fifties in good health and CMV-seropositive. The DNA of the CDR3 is TGTGCCAGCAGTGAAACTAGCGGGGGAGGAGTAGAGACCCAGTACTTC. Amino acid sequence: CASSETSGGGVETQYF.